Each of the 26 T cell receptor beta chains below was sequenced from the same sample in a study of shared clonotypes between healthy human individuals. Sequencing was performed with immunoSEQ multiplex PCR; in TCRdb, only in-frame clones are kept and a portion is missing. This sample has about 870,000 clones, with 80% to 95% found just once. It was CD45RO-negative cells, positively selected for CCR7, that made up naive CD8 cells, with terminally differentiated effector memory CD45RA+ cells excluded. The sequenced material came from naive CD8+ T cells sorted from blood. The receptors here all came from a man aged 30 to 45 in good health.

V usage is TRBV7-9 and J usage is TRBJ2-1, with D tentatively TRBD2 (5 bases). The V gene lost 5 bases and the J gene lost 7 bases, with 15 bases spanning the gap. This CDR3 contains 14 residues. Per germline, CDR1 SEHNR and CDR2 FQNEAQ (reference sequence). Written as DNA, the CDR3 is TGTGCCAGCAGCACAACGACTACGCGGAATGAGCAGTTCTTC. This gives the protein CASSTTTTRNEQFF.

The chain has TRBV5-6 and TRBJ2-1, with 9 bases aligning to TRBD1. J gave up 3 bases and V 0 bases, and 10 bases lay outside the gene matches. Germline CDR1 SGHDT, CDR2 YYEEEE. This CDR3 is built from 18 residues. Here the CDR3 DNA reads TGTGCCAGCAGCTTGGACATTCCGGGACAGGGAATCTACAATGAGCAGTTCTTC. Translation gives CASSLDIPGQGIYNEQFF. The full variable domain, with the rest looked up from reference TRBV5-6 and TRBJ2-1, is DAGVTQSPTHLIKTRGQQVTLRCSPKSGHDTVSWYQQALGQGPQFIFQYYEEEERQRGNFPDRFSGHQFPNYSSELNVNALLLGDSALYLCASSLDIPGQGIYNEQFFGPGTRLTVL.

V gene TRBV4-1 combines with J gene TRBJ1-1, with D hard to call. With 4 bases removed from V and 8 bases from J, the gap between germline ends came to 14 bases. Germline assignment: CDR1 MGHRA and CDR2 YSYEKL. CDR3 size: 13 residues. The CDR3 loop reads CASSPRAAREAFF. In DNA form, the CDR3 reads TGCGCCAGCAGCCCGCGAGCAGCTAGAGAAGCTTTCTTT.

The V and J genes are TRBV28 and TRBJ1-4; D is undetermined. Germline V gene lookup returns CDR1 MDHEN and CDR2 SYDVKM. With 9 bases removed from V and 7 bases from J, the gap between germline ends came to 0 bases. The length of the CDR3 is 8 residues. This CDR3 is CASEKLFF. DNA of the CDR3: TGTGCCAGTGAAAAACTGTTTTTT.

This clone appeared once. The chain couples TRBV5-4 to TRBJ2-7, with D tentatively TRBD2 (6 bases). Germline V gene lookup returns CDR1 SGHNT and CDR2 YYREEE (reference sequence). V lost 0 bases and J 0 bases, leaving 13 bases between the germline ends. The CDR3 length is 16 residues. CDR3 amino acids: CASSLAGREPSYEQYF. The CDR3 DNA reads as TGTGCCAGCAGCTTGGCCGGTCGGGAGCCCTCCTACGAGCAGTACTTC.

This rearrangement joins TRBV5-6 to TRBJ1-1; D perhaps matches TRBD1 (6 bases). From germline, CDR1 is SGHDT and CDR2 YYEEEE. The CDR3 loop spans 14 amino acids. Trimming took 4 bases from V and 4 from J, leaving 14 bases between them. CDR3: CASSRRQGSTEAFF. The CDR3 DNA reads TGTGCCAGCAGCCGGAGGCAGGGGAGCACTGAAGCTTTCTTT.

This clone was found once. V is TRBV10-3 and J is TRBJ2-7; D is uncertain. Germline values: CDR1 ENHRY, CDR2 SYGVKD. The V gene lost 5 bases and the J gene lost 5 bases, with 13 bases spanning the gap. CDR3 size: 13 residues. The CDR3 DNA reads TGTGCCATCAGTATAAACTTTCCCGACGAGCAGTACTTC. Translated: CAISINFPDEQYF.

This sequence joins TRBV18 and TRBJ2-1; D unclear. Trimming shortened V by 5 bases and J by 9 bases, and 17 bases separated the two germline ends. The CDR3 runs to 14 residues. In germline, CDR1 is KGHSH, CDR2 LQKENI. CDR3 nucleotides: TGTGCCAGCTCAGCCTCCTCAGGCTCTGCTGAGCAGTTCTTC. Protein product: CASSASSGSAEQFF.

CDR3 nucleotides: TGTGCCAGCAGCTCCAGGGAAATCGGGAGTAATGAAAAACTGTTTTTT. This sequence encodes CASSSREIGSNEKLFF. The V and J genes are TRBV5-6 and TRBJ1-4, with D perhaps TRBD1 (5 bases). CDR1 SGHDT and CDR2 YYEEEE come from the germline V gene. V was trimmed by 3 bases and J by 4 bases, leaving 16 bases between them. The CDR3 sequence is 16 residues long.

The chain joins TRBV12-5 to TRBJ2-5; D could derive from TRBD1 or TRBD2 (5 bases each). CDR3 length: 14 residues. Germline CDR1 and CDR2: LGHNT and FRNRAP. Between the trimmed V and J ends, which lost 3 bases and 2 bases, there was a span of 10 bases. DNA for the CDR3: TGTGCTAGTGGTTTCCCGGGGCCACAAGAGACCCAGTACTTC. It codes for CASGFPGPQETQYF. The full variable domain, in which reference TRBV12-5 and TRBJ2-5 provide the parts outside the CDR3, is DARVTQTPRHKVTEMGQEVTMRCQPILGHNTVFWYRQTMMQGLELLAYFRNRAPLDDSGMPKDRFSAEMPDATLATLKIQPSEPRDSAVYFCASGFPGPQETQYFGPGTRLLVL.

The V and J genes are TRBV5-1 and TRBJ2-2; tentatively, D is TRBD2 (5 bases). Germline V CDR1 and CDR2: SGHRS, YFSETQ. CDR3 length equals 20 residues. Between the trimmed V and J ends, which lost 4 bases and 0 bases, there was a span of 25 bases. CDR3 region: CASSPGGGDTPSPNTGELFF. CDR3 bases: TGCGCCAGCAGCCCTGGAGGCGGAGACACTCCATCCCCGAACACCGGGGAGCTGTTTTTT.

The chain combines TRBV5-6 with TRBJ1-1; the D is unclear. The CDR3 runs 11 residues. CDR1 is SGHDT and CDR2 is YYEEEE in the germline V gene. Trimming pared 1 base from V and 6 bases from J, leaving 4 bases between. The CDR3 region is CASSLLAEAFF. The CDR3 coding sequence is TGTGCCAGCAGCTTGTTGGCTGAAGCTTTCTTT.

In this sample, this clone turned up a few times. This sequence joins TRBV4-2 and TRBJ2-1, with 9 bases aligning to TRBD1. Germline V gene lookup returns CDR1 LGHNA and CDR2 YNFKEQ. The CDR3 contains 16 residues. Trimming took 0 bases from V and 4 from J; bases not matched to a gene: 4. This CDR3 reads CASSQERGQGYNEQFF. CDR3 DNA sequence: TGTGCCAGCAGCCAAGAACGAGGACAGGGGTACAATGAGCAGTTCTTC.

The chain has TRBV19 and TRBJ2-1; 8 bases align to TRBD1. Trimming cost V 6 bases and J 9 bases; bases outside gene matches: 7. The germline gives CDR1 LNHDA, CDR2 SQIVND (reference sequence). The CDR3 covers 13 residues. The CDR3 bases are TGTGCCAGTAGCGGACAGGGATATACTGAGCAGTTCTTC. Encoded protein: CASSGQGYTEQFF.

This clone was detected many times. The chain links TRBV10-2 to TRBJ2-1; D perhaps matches TRBD2 (5 bases). The germline gives CDR1 WSHSY, CDR2 SAAADI. The CDR3 runs 17 residues. Trimming cost V 3 bases and J 4 bases, with 19 bases left between them. CDR3 sequence: CASSESLERTLYNEQFF. CDR3 sequence (DNA): TGCGCCAGCAGTGAATCTTTAGAACGGACTTTGTACAATGAGCAGTTCTTC.

The chain is built from TRBV7-6 and TRBJ2-2; D is undetermined. V was clipped by 1 base and J by 8 bases, with 5 bases between them. Germline V gives CDR1 SGHVS, CDR2 FNYEAQ. The length of the CDR3 is 12 residues. The CDR3 region is CASSLDSGELFF. CDR3 nucleotide sequence: TGTGCCAGCAGCTTAGACTCTGGGGAGCTGTTTTTT.

The chain is built from TRBV25-1 and TRBJ2-1; 11 bases map to TRBD1. V shed 9 bases, J shed 5 bases, and the junction held 3 bases outside the gene matches. This CDR3 spans 13 amino acids. Germline V gene data show CDR1 as MGHDK and CDR2 as SYGVNS. CDR3 sequence: CARPGQGDNEQFF. In DNA, the CDR3 is TGTGCCAGACCGGGACAGGGGGACAATGAGCAGTTCTTC.

On this clone: Other DNA sequences in the sample encode the same CDR3. The chain carries TRBV6-5 and TRBJ2-7, with a tentative D call TRBD1 (5 bases). With 2 bases removed from V and 4 bases from J, the gap between germline ends came to 9 bases. Germline-derived CDR1 and CDR2 are MNHEY and SVGAGI. The CDR3 consists of 13 residues. Here the CDR3 reads CASSYKQEYEQYF. As DNA, the CDR3 is TGTGCCAGCAGTTACAAACAGGAGTACGAGCAGTACTTC.

The V call is TRBV6-5, the J call TRBJ1-3, with 8 bases that match TRBD1. There are 15 residues in the CDR3. V shed 5 bases, J shed 0 bases, and the junction held 3 bases outside the gene matches. CDR1 is MNHEY and CDR2 is SVGAGI in the germline V gene. CDR3 amino acids: CASSGTGFSGNTIYF. The CDR3 DNA reads as TGTGCCAGCAGTGGGACAGGCTTCTCTGGAAACACCATATATTTT.

The chain couples TRBV29-1 to TRBJ2-3; D ambiguous. Per germline, CDR1 SQVTM and CDR2 ANQGSEA. The CDR3 is 11 amino acids. Trimming stripped 3 bases from V and 6 bases from J, with 7 bases between. In nucleotides, the CDR3 is TGCAGCGTTGATGGACGGGATACGCAGTATTTT. It encodes CSVDGRDTQYF.

The rearrangement joins TRBV7-6 to TRBJ2-7, with D unclear. The germline CDR1 and CDR2 sequences are SGHVS and FNYEAQ. V lost 5 bases, J lost 2 bases, and 22 bases lay in between. The CDR3 is 17 residues long. This chain's CDR3 is CASSPSPFVAETYEQYF. CDR3 nucleotide sequence: TGTGCCAGCAGCCCGAGCCCCTTTGTGGCGGAGACCTACGAGCAGTACTTC.

The rearrangement links TRBV5-6 to TRBJ1-2; 10 bases map to TRBD1. CDR1 SGHDT and CDR2 YYEEEE come from the germline V gene. There are 18 residues in the CDR3. Losses at the gene ends were 4 bases for V and 5 bases for J; bases not matched to a gene: 17. CDR3 amino acids: CASSRPGTGEATIYGYTF. CDR3 in DNA: TGTGCCAGCAGCCGTCCCGGGACAGGGGAAGCAACGATTTATGGCTACACCTTC.

In DNA form, the CDR3 reads TGTGCCATCAGCCCTTCAAGCGGACAACTCAACTATGGCTACACCTTC. This gives the protein CAISPSSGQLNYGYTF. The chain employs TRBV10-3 and TRBJ1-2; a possible D gene is TRBD1 (5 bases). This CDR3 has 16 amino acids. Germline CDR1 ENHRY, CDR2 SYGVKD. Trimming cost V 6 bases and J 2 bases, with 19 bases left between them.

CDR3 in DNA: TGTGCCAGCAGCTTGGTACGGAGGGGGTTCTTC. This translates into CASSLVRRGFF. The gene calls are TRBV5-5 and TRBJ2-1, with a possible D match to TRBD2 (6 bases). Trimming left V 0 bases short and J 15 bases short, with 10 bases between. Germline CDR1 and CDR2: SGHKS and YYEKEE (reference sequence). The length of the CDR3 is 11 residues.

The chain is built from TRBV4-1 and TRBJ2-7, with 8 bases that match TRBD1. With 4 bases clipped from V and 0 bases from J, the junction kept 14 bases outside the gene matches. The CDR3 contains 18 residues. Per germline, CDR1 MGHRA and CDR2 YSYEKL. The CDR3 nucleotides are TGCGCCAGCAGCCCCCTCGGACGAGGGGGACAGGCCTCCTACGAGCAGTACTTC. Protein: CASSPLGRGGQASYEQYF.

The chain joins TRBV29-1 to TRBJ2-2; D possibly corresponds to TRBD2 (5 bases). The CDR3 loop spans 12 amino acids. V was shortened by 6 bases and J by 6 bases, with 11 bases between the two germline ends. The germline gives CDR1 SQVTM, CDR2 ANQGSEA. In nucleotides, the CDR3 is TGCAGCGTGCGCGGGTCTTCCGGGGAGCTGTTTTTT. It yields the protein CSVRGSSGELFF.